These 24 T cell receptor beta chains were sequenced from one sample in a study of control samples from healthy donors and cancer patients. Using immunoSEQ multiplex PCR, the repertoire was profiled, and TCRdb retains in-frame clones only, with some absent. The repertoire includes 45,000 to 65,000 clones, about 88% of them detected once, and about 39% sits in the top ten. Sequencing was done on a sample of PBMCs. The origin of the receptors is a man aged 50-60 years with head and neck cancer.

The rearrangement links TRBV19 to TRBJ2-3; D not certain. Trimming took 3 bases from V and 2 from J, leaving 9 bases between them. This CDR3 comprises 14 residues. Germline-derived CDR1 and CDR2 are LNHDA and SQIVND (reference sequence). CDR3 in amino acids: CASSISVSTDTQYF. DNA for the CDR3: TGTGCCAGTAGTATTTCGGTCTCCACAGATACGCAGTATTTT.

V gene TRBV4-1 combines with J gene TRBJ1-2; D might be TRBD1 (5 bases). Germline CDR1 MGHRA, CDR2 YSYEKL. V was trimmed by 4 bases and J by 5 bases, leaving 17 bases between them. The CDR3 has 15 residues. The CDR3 DNA is TGCGCCAGCAGCCCCCTCCCCCCAGGGCAGTATGGCTACACCTTC. It specifies CASSPLPPGQYGYTF.

This clone appeared a single time. V gene TRBV9 combines with J gene TRBJ2-3; tentatively, D is TRBD2 (7 bases). The V end lost 0 bases, the J end lost 4 bases, and 12 bases lay between the germline ends. The CDR3 extends over 15 amino acids. Germline lookup yields CDR1 SGDLS and CDR2 YYNGEE. The CDR3 nucleotides are TGTGCCAGCAGCGTAGAGGGGGGGCTCGCAGATACGCAGTATTTT. This gives the protein CASSVEGGLADTQYF.

Here the CDR3 DNA reads TGCGCCAGCAGCTTAAGGGACAGGGAATCCTACAATGAGCAGTTCTTC. Protein: CASSLRDRESYNEQFF. The V gene is TRBV5-1, the J gene TRBJ2-1; 9 bases are shared with TRBD1. The CDR3 extends over 16 amino acids. The junction had 4 bases not matched to a gene; V was cut back by 2 bases and J by 1 base. Germline V gives CDR1 SGHRS, CDR2 YFSETQ.

V is TRBV28 and J is TRBJ2-1, with a possible D match to TRBD2 (6 bases). V lost 5 bases, J lost 3 bases, and 14 bases lay in between. CDR3 length equals 15 residues. Germline V gene lookup returns CDR1 MDHEN and CDR2 SYDVKM. CDR3 nucleotide sequence: TGTGCCAGCAGTCGGAGGGACGGAATCTACAATGAGCAGTTCTTC. Translation: CASSRRDGIYNEQFF.

J is TRBJ2-3 and V is TRBV5-1; tentatively, D is TRBD1 (6 bases). Germline loops: CDR1 SGHRS, CDR2 YFSETQ. There are 14 residues in the CDR3. Between the trimmed V and J ends, which lost 3 bases and 0 bases, there was a span of 8 bases. CDR3 nucleotide sequence: TGCGCCAGCAGCTCCGGACAGAGCACAGATACGCAGTATTTT. It codes for CASSSGQSTDTQYF.

The chain couples TRBV7-2 to TRBJ2-7; D is perhaps TRBD1 (7 bases). Deletions cut 1 base from V and 3 bases from J, with 13 bases between. The CDR3 runs to 15 residues. Germline V gene lookup returns CDR1 SGHTA and CDR2 FQGNSA. Here the CDR3 reads CASSLEAGGIYEQYF. The DNA of the CDR3 is TGTGCCAGCAGCTTAGAGGCAGGGGGGATCTACGAGCAGTACTTC.

The chain couples TRBV28 to TRBJ1-3; no reliable D call. CDR1 and CDR2 from the germline V gene are MDHEN and SYDVKM. The CDR3 length is 15 residues. The chain's CDR3 is CAAGSSLLRGNTIYF. CDR3 in DNA: TGTGCAGCGGGTAGCAGCCTCCTTCGGGGAAACACCATATATTTT. Variable domain in full (rest from reference TRBV28 and TRBJ1-3): DVKVTQSSRYLVKRTGEKVFLECVQDMDHENMFWYRQDPGLGLRLIYFSYDVKMKEKGDIPEGYSVSREKKERFSLILESASTNQTSMYLCAAGSSLLRGNTIYFGEGSWLTVV.

The chain employs TRBV29-1 and TRBJ1-1, with TRBD1 matching 7 bases. The CDR3 is 15 residues long. Germline assignment: CDR1 SQVTM and CDR2 ANQGSEA. V shed 4 bases and J 0 bases; nucleotides not matched to a gene: 8. The CDR3 DNA follows: TGCAGCGTTGCCCCCGGGACAGCCATGAACACTGAAGCTTTCTTT. Protein: CSVAPGTAMNTEAFF.

The chain joins TRBV19 to TRBJ2-7; possible D gene TRBD1, 5 bases. Germline V lookup: CDR1 LNHDA, CDR2 SQIVND (reference sequence). This CDR3 is built from 15 residues. V was cut by 3 bases and J by 0 bases, with 12 bases left in between. The CDR3 here is CASSMGLESSYEQYF. In nucleotides, the CDR3 is TGTGCCAGTAGTATGGGGCTAGAGTCCTCCTACGAGCAGTACTTC.

A single count supports this clone. The gene calls are TRBV6-1 and TRBJ2-5; no definite D call. The V and J ends lost 3 bases and 3 bases respectively, with 17 bases between them. The germline V gene encodes CDR1 MNHNS and CDR2 SASEGT. This CDR3 has 16 amino acids. In nucleotides, the CDR3 is TGTGCCAGCAGTGACATGGGAAAGGTGGTTAAAGAGACCCAGTACTTC. The encoded protein is CASSDMGKVVKETQYF.

The chain couples TRBV30 to TRBJ2-7, with D possibly TRBD2 on 6 matching bases. The CDR3 consists of 15 residues. CDR1 is GTSNPN, CDR2 SVGIG, per germline (reference sequence). The V end was cut by 1 base, the J end by 5 bases, with 18 bases between. The CDR3 sequence is CAWSGRGARRDEQYF. CDR3 DNA: TGTGCCTGGAGTGGGAGGGGCGCCCGACGGGACGAGCAGTACTTC.

The chain recombines TRBV19 with TRBJ2-1, with TRBD2 matching 13 bases. The CDR3 contains 18 residues. V shed 3 bases, J shed 4 bases, and the junction held 9 bases outside the gene matches. Germline CDR1 and CDR2: LNHDA and SQIVND (reference sequence). The DNA for the CDR3 is TGTGCCAGTAGTATCTCCTTGCGGACTAGCGGGAGTTACAATGAGCAGTTCTTC. This translates into CASSISLRTSGSYNEQFF.

The chain is built from TRBV4-1 and TRBJ2-3, with a possible D match to TRBD1 (6 bases). V was pared by 2 bases and J by 2 bases, with 11 bases between. This CDR3 has 15 amino acids. Germline V lookup: CDR1 MGHRA, CDR2 YSYEKL. The CDR3 DNA is TGCGCCAGCAGCCAAACCCGGGACACCACAGATACGCAGTATTTT. The encoded protein is CASSQTRDTTDTQYF.

This sequence joins TRBV7-3 and TRBJ2-7; TRBD2 matches at 8 bases. CDR3 length: 17 amino acids. Germline values: CDR1 SGHTA, CDR2 FQGTGA. V lost 3 bases and J lost 2; bases outside the gene matches: 12. CDR3 region: CASSLRSPTSGAYEQYF. CDR3 in DNA: TGTGCCAGCAGCTTGAGGTCTCCCACTAGCGGCGCCTACGAGCAGTACTTC.

The rearrangement joins TRBV6-5 to TRBJ1-1; 7 positions agree with TRBD1. V gave up 2 bases and J gave up 5 bases; unmatched junction bases: 5. The germline CDR1 and CDR2 sequences are MNHEY and SVGAGI. The CDR3 extends over 14 amino acids. CDR3 DNA sequence: TGTGCCAGCAGTTACGGTACAGGGGAGACTGAAGCTTTCTTT. It translates to CASSYGTGETEAFF.

This clone was recorded only once. The chain joins TRBV27 to TRBJ2-7; no clear D gene. Germline values: CDR1 MNHEY, CDR2 SMNVEV (reference sequence). V was trimmed by 2 bases and J by 3 bases, leaving 8 bases between them. CDR3 size: 13 residues. The chain's CDR3 is CASSLGPDYEQYF. The CDR3, as DNA: TGTGCCAGCAGTTTAGGACCAGACTACGAGCAGTACTTC.

In the case of this clone: At one boundary the junction diverges from the germline segment, which might be a read error. The rearrangement joins TRBV30 to TRBJ1-2; D unresolved. There are 10 residues in the CDR3. Germline assignment: CDR1 GTSNPN and CDR2 SVGIG (reference sequence). CDR3 coding DNA: TGTGCCTGGAGTAATGTGGACCTCTCCTTC. Amino acids: CAWSNVDLSF.

This chain links TRBV7-3 with TRBJ2-3; D is possibly TRBD1 (6 bases). The CDR3 is 14 amino acids. Germline loops: CDR1 SGHTA, CDR2 FQGTGA. V lost 4 bases and J 3 bases, leaving 11 bases between the germline ends. CDR3 in DNA: TGTGCCAGCAGCTCGCACCAGGGGACAGATACGCAGTATTTT. Translating it yields CASSSHQGTDTQYF.

The chain employs TRBV5-4 and TRBJ2-7; 13 nucleotides agree with TRBD2. Germline V CDR1 and CDR2: SGHNT, YYREEE (reference sequence). J was trimmed by 3 bases and V by 3 bases; bases with no gene match: 3. This CDR3 has 15 amino acids. The CDR3 nucleotides are TGTGCCAGCAGCTCCAGGACTAGCGGGGGCTACGAGCAGTACTTC. Amino acids: CASSSRTSGGYEQYF.

This clone showed up just once. The chain employs TRBV6-5 and TRBJ1-6, with D unresolved. CDR3 length: 14 amino acids. Germline loops: CDR1 MNHEY, CDR2 SVGAGI. V dropped 0 bases and J dropped 7 bases, with 7 bases sitting between them. The DNA for the CDR3 is TGTGCCAGCAGTTACTCGGTAGGAAATTCACCCCTCCACTTT. Translation: CASSYSVGNSPLHF.

The gene calls are TRBV28 and TRBJ2-6; 9 nucleotides align to TRBD1. Germline-derived CDR1 and CDR2 are MDHEN and SYDVKM. V shed 4 bases and J 17 bases; nucleotides not matched to a gene: 27. This CDR3 region has 19 residues. The DNA for the CDR3 is TGTGCCAGCAGTTCTCAGCCGGGACAGGGCGCGACATTGATAGGTGGGATGACTTTC. Translated: CASSSQPGQGATLIGGMTF.

V is TRBV27 and J is TRBJ2-1, with 9 positions matching TRBD2. There are 13 residues in the CDR3. Germline-derived CDR1 and CDR2 are MNHEY and SMNVEV (reference sequence). Unmatched junction bases numbered 2, after V lost 7 bases and J lost 4 bases. The CDR3 protein is CASKGLAYNEQFF. CDR3 nucleotides: TGTGCCAGCAAAGGACTAGCGTACAATGAGCAGTTCTTC.

The J gene is TRBJ2-3, the V gene TRBV5-4; 7 positions agree with TRBD1. J was trimmed by 4 bases and V by 4 bases; bases with no gene match: 9. The length of the CDR3 is 15 residues. Germline V CDR1 and CDR2: SGHNT, YYREEE (reference sequence). CDR3 protein: CASSQGGSHPDTQYF. The CDR3 DNA sequence: TGTGCCAGCAGCCAAGGGGGCAGCCACCCAGATACGCAGTATTTT. The full variable domain, rest sourced from reference TRBV5-4 and TRBJ2-3, is ETGVTQSPTHLIKTRGQQVTLRCSSQSGHNTVSWYQQALGQGPQFIFQYYREEENGRGNFPPRFSGLQFPNYSSELNVNALELDDSALYLCASSQGGSHPDTQYFGPGTRLTVL.